The clone carrying this TCR beta chain was picked up many times. The TCR beta CDR3 regions underwent amplification using RNA transcripts as the source. HTBI primers were used for first-round RT-PCR of the TCR CDR3. TCRdb re-called the multiplex PCR reads with MiXCR, one entry per CDR3 protein. The data hold over 700,000 distinct CDR3 sequences, with 35% observed a single time. The data were obtained in a study of T cells in Graves' hyperthyroidism and ophthalmopathy. The CDR3 length is 16 residues. V lost 0 bases to trimming and J lost 3 bases, with 11 bases between them. The germline gives CDR1 ENHRY, CDR2 SYGVKD.

The J gene is TRBJ2-2, the V gene TRBV10-3; a possible D gene is TRBD1 (5 bases). This clonotype was obtained from a woman between 40 and 55 years old with Graves' hyperthyroidism. Specimen: blood. The CDR3 sequence: CAISESFDRYTGELFF. The CDR3 DNA is TGTGCCATCAGTGAGTCGTTTGACAGATACACCGGGGAGCTGTTTTTT.